This record concerns one T cell receptor (beta chain) sequence. Seattle participants joined during active infection and were tracked over time. These data come from a study of blood T cell repertoires in COVID-19. Profiled with immunoSEQ multiplex PCR; TCRdb holds only in-frame clones, not every one. The data show 330,000 or so clones, with roughly 87% seen just once and more than 7.5% held by the top ten. Germline trimming cut 4 bases from V and 3 bases from J; bases unmatched to any gene: 2. Germline V gene data show CDR1 as SGHRS and CDR2 as YFSETQ. There are 13 residues in the CDR3. The sample comprised peripheral blood. This sequence joins TRBV5-1 and TRBJ1-2; 8 nucleotides line up with TRBD1. This clonotype originated in a man aged 25-45 years with COVID-19, enrolled during active disease. The CDR3 sequence is CASSPGQDYGYTF. The CDR3 nucleotides read TGCGCCAGCAGCCCGGGACAGGACTATGGCTACACCTTC.